The clone carrying this T cell receptor (beta chain) was recorded at least ten times. TCRdb re-called the RT-PCR reads through MiXCR, storing one row per CDR3 protein. The sample consists of about 680,000 distinct CDR3 sequences, 12% to 15% of them appearing once. This CDR3 comprises 14 residues. J gave up 3 bases and V 2 bases, and 3 bases lay outside the gene matches. CDR1 DFQATT and CDR2 SNEGSKA come from the germline V gene (reference sequence). This sequence joins TRBV20-1 and TRBJ2-2; 7 nucleotides match TRBD2. Sequencing was performed on memory CD4+ T cells from blood. The receptor comes from a female donor in good health, serving as a healthy control. The CDR3 loop is CSARKSGDTGELFF. As DNA, the CDR3 is TGCAGTGCTAGAAAAAGCGGGGACACCGGGGAGCTGTTTTTT.